Given below is one T cell receptor (beta chain) in context. Its antigen remains unidentified. Base qualities are not provided; no much larger clone lies one nucleotide away. The sample comes from a study of blood T cell repertoires in COVID-19 (dated by TCRdb to the early 2020s). With respect to the entire study: Samples covering the acute and convalescent phases of COVID-19 were provided by collaborators in the United States, Italy and Spain. A freely available public database, intended as a resource for researchers studying the immune response to SARS-CoV-2, is where the repertoires were released. The prospective study material was composed of cDNA or gDNA derived from T cells, B-cell-depleted T cells, or PBMCs. Subjects who had been exposed to COVID-19, were actively infected with it, or had recovered from it provided the deeply sampled blood TCRbeta repertoires that made up the dataset. Where available, HLA class I and class II types were taken from metadata supplied by the sample provider and were not determined by assay-based typing. The samples were drawn from two sources: the first 160 participants of the ongoing ImmuneRACE study, and about 1,300 subjects contributed by 6 global collaborators. A de-identified subject ID, COVID-19 status, age in years and sex were almost always included in the sample metadata. What the study reported, not specific to this receptor: The quantity of clinical and demographic metadata differed by source and by participant and was supplied without curation.

The CDR3 spans 14 residues, from the cysteine through the phenylalanine. Only the CDR3 DNA is retained, 42 bases long and in frame from the first base. CDR1 and CDR2 are drawn from the germline V gene: LGHNA, YSLEER. Trimming at the junction amounts to 1 base on V and 1 base on J, and the germline ends lie 8 bases apart. At one collaborating source in Seattle, patients were enrolled during active infection and were followed longitudinally through the course of disease. Each collaborating institution followed its own protocols to collect whole blood in K2EDTA tubes. For TCRbeta analysis, collaborators shipped samples as frozen whole blood, isolated PBMCs, or DNA extracted from either of those sample types. The immunoSEQ Assay, a bias-controlled multiplex PCR, was used to amplify TCRbeta CDR3 regions from genomic DNA. Under the source paper's analysis protocol: Within the assay, amplification of reference gene primers was used to estimate how many nucleated cells each sample contained. To quantify the absolute abundance of each unique TCRbeta CDR3 rearrangement, sequence reads were collapsed and filtered. For each sample, productive Simpson clonality was calculated as the square root of Simpson's diversity index across productive rearrangements. TCRdb retrieved this table from immuneACCESS and kept in-frame rearrangements only. Not all clones are present; in checked studies, unresolved V genes account for under half, and no reason is known for the remainder. The D gene and trimming were derived from the DNA, and the V and J assignments and clone size from that table. This sample is represented by approximately 290,000 clones; roughly 80% of them were singletons. Around a sixth of the sample goes to the ten largest clones.

The source material was peripheral blood. Recombination linked TRBV4-3 to TRBJ2-7; the D region possibly corresponds to TRBD1 (5 bases align). This TCR came from a person in their 70s with COVID-19, enrolled during active disease. The CDR3: CASSQGRGSYEQYF. DNA sequence: TGCGCCAGCAGCCAAGGAAGGGGTTCCTACGAGCAGTACTTC.